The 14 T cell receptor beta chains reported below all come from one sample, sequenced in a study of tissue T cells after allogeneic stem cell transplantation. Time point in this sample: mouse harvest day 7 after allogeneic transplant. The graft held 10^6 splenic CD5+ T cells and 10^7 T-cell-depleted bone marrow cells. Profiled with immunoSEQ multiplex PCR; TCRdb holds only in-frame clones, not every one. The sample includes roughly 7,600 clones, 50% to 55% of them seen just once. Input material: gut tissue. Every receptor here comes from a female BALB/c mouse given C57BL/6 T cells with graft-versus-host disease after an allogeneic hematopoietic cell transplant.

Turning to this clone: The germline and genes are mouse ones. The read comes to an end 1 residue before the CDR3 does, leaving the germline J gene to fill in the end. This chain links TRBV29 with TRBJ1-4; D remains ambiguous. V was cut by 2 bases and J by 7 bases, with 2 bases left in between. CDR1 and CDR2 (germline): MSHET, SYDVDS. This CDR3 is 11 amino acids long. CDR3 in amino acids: CASSLTERLFF. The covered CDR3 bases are TGTGCTAGCAGTTTAACCGAAAGATTATTT.

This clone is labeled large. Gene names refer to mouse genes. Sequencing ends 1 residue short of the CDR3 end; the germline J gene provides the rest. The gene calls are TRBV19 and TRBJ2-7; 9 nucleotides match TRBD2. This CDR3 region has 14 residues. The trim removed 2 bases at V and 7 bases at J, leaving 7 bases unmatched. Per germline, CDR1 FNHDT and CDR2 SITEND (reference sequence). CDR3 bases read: TGTGCCAGCAGTATTAGACTGGGGGCGAGAGAACAGTAC. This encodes CASSIRLGAREQY. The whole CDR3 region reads CASSIRLGAREQYF.

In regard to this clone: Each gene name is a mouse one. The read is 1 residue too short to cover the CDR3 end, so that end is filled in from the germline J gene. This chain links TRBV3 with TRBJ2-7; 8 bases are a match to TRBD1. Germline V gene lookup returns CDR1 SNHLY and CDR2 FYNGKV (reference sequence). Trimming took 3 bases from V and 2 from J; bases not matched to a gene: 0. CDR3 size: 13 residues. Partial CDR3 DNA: TGTGCCAGCAGCTTGGGACAGGCCTATGAACAGTAC. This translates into CASSLGQAYEQY. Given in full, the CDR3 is CASSLGQAYEQYF.

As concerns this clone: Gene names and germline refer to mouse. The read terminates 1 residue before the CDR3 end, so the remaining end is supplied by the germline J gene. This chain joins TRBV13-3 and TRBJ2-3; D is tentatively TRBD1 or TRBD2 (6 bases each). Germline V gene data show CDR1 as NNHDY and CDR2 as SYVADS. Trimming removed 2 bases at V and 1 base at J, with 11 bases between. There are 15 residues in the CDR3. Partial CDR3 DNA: TGTGCCAGCAGTGAGTGGGGGCGGGGTGCAGAAACGCTGTAT. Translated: CASSEWGRGAETLY. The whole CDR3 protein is CASSEWGRGAETLYF.

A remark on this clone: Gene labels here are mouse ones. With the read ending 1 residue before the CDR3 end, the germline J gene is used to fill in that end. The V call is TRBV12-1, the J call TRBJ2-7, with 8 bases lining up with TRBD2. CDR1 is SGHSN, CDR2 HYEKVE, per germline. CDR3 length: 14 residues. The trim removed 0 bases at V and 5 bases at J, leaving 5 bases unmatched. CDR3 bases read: TGTGCCAGCTCTCTCGGGGGGGCGCGGGATGAACAGTAC. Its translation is CASSLGGARDEQY. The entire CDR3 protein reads CASSLGGARDEQYF.

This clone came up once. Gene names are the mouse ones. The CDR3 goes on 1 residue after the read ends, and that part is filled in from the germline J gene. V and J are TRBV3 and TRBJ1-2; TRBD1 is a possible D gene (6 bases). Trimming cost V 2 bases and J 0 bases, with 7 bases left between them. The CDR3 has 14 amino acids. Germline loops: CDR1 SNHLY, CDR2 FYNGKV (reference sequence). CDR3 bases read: TGTGCCAGCAGCTTAAGGGGGGCAAACTCCGACTACACC. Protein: CASSLRGANSDYT. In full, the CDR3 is CASSLRGANSDYTF.

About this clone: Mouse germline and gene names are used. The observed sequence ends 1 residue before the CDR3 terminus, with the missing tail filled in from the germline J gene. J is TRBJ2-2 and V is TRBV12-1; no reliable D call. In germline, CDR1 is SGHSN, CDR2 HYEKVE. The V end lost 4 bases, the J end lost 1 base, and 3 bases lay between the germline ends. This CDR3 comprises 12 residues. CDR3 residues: CASSQNTGQLYF. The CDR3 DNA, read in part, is TGTGCCAGCTCCCAAAACACCGGGCAGCTCTAC.

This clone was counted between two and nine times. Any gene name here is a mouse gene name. CDR3 sequence reads: CASSIGGAASQNTLYF. The sequenced part of the CDR3 DNA is TGTGCCAGCAGTATTGGGGGGGCGGCTAGTCAAAACACCTTGTAC. The chain joins TRBV19 to TRBJ2-4; 9 bases are shared with TRBD2. Read data end 1 residue before the CDR3 end; the end is taken from the germline J gene. Germline-derived CDR1 and CDR2 are FNHDT and SITEND (reference sequence). Trimming took 2 bases from V and 0 from J; bases not matched to a gene: 4. The CDR3 extends over 16 amino acids.

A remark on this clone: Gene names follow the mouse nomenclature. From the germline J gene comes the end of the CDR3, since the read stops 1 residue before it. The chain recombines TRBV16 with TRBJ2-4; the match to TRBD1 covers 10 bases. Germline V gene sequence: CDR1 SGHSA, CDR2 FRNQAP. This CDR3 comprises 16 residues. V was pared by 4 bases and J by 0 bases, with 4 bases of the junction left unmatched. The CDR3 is CASSSGQGSSQNTLYF. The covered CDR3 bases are TGTGCAAGCAGCTCGGGACAGGGGTCTAGTCAAAACACCTTGTAC.

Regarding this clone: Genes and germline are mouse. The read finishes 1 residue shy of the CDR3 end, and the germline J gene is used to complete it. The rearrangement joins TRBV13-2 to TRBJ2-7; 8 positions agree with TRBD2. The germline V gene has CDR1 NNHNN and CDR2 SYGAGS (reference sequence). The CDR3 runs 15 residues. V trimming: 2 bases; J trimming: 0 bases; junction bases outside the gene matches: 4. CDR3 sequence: CASGDWGANSYEQYF. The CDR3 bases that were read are TGTGCCAGCGGTGACTGGGGGGCGAACTCCTATGAACAGTAC.

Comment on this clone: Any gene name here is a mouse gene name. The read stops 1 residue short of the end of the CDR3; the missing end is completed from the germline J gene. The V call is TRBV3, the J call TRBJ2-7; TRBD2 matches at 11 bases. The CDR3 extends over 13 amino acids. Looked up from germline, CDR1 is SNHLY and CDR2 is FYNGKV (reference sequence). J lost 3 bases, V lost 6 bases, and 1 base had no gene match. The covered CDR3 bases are TGTGCCAGCAGTGACTGGGGGGGCTATGAACAGTAC. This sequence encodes CASSDWGGYEQY. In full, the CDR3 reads CASSDWGGYEQYF.

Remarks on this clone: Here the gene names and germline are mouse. The sequenced CDR3 bases are TGCTCCAGCAGTCAATGGGGGGCGCGAGACACCCAGTAC. This sequence encodes CSSSQWGARDTQY. In full, the CDR3 reads CSSSQWGARDTQYF. V is TRBV23 and J is TRBJ2-5; TRBD2 is the table's D call and was not checked against the DNA. The read terminates 1 residue ahead of where the CDR3 ends, so the germline J gene completes it. The CDR3 spans 14 residues. Germline V gene sequence: CDR1 KGHTA, CDR2 FQNQQP. Using reference TRBV23 and TRBJ2-5 for the parts outside the CDR3, the full variable domain is DAAVTQKPRYLIKMKGQEAEMKCIPEKGHTAVFWYQQKQSKELKFLIYFQNQQPLDQIDMVKERFSAVCPSSSLCSLGIRTCEAEDSALYLCSSSQWGARDTQYFGPGTRLLVL.

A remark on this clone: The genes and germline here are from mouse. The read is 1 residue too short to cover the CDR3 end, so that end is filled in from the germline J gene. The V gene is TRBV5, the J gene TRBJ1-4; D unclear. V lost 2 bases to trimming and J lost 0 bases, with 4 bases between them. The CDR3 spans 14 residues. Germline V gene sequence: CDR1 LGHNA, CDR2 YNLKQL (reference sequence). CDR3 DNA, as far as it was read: TGTGCCAGCAGCCAATGGGTTTCCAACGAAAGATTATTT. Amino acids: CASSQWVSNERLF. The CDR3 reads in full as CASSQWVSNERLFF.

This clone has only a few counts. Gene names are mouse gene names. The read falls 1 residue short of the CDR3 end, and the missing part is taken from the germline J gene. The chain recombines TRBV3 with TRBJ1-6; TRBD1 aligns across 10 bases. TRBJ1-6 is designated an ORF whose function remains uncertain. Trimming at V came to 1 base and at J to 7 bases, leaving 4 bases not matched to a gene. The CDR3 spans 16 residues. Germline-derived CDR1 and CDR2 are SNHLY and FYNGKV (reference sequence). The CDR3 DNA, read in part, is TGTGCCAGCAGCTTAGTAGGGACAGGGGCCAATTCGCCCCTCTAC. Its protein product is CASSLVGTGANSPLY. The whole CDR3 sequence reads CASSLVGTGANSPLYF.